Presented here are 24 T cell receptor beta chains from one specimen sequenced in a study of blood T cell repertoires in COVID-19. Measured with immunoSEQ multiplex PCR; TCRdb has only the in-frame clones, and not every one. Of some 250,000 clones detected, 65% to 85% appear once; the ten largest clones hold under 5%. Specimen: peripheral blood. The receptor set was obtained from a middle-aged man with active or convalescent COVID-19.

The V call is TRBV12-3 or TRBV12-4, the J call TRBJ1-6; 7 nucleotides agree with TRBD1. J gave up 10 bases and V 6 bases, and 6 bases lay outside the gene matches. The CDR3 spans 13 residues. As DNA, the CDR3 is TGTGCCAGCAGGGAAACAGGGGAATCACCCCTCCACTTT. Protein product: CASRETGESPLHF.

CDR3 nucleotide sequence: TGTGCCAGCAGCCATGACAGGGCCAATGAGCAGTTCTTC. It is translated as CASSHDRANEQFF. This sequence joins TRBV7-9 and TRBJ2-1; 7 bases map to TRBD1. The CDR3 totals 13 residues. Unmatched junction bases numbered 4, after V lost 5 bases and J lost 6 bases. CDR1 and CDR2 (germline): SEHNR, FQNEAQ (reference sequence).

This chain links TRBV3-1 (or the pseudogene TRBV3-2) with TRBJ1-4; D ambiguous. Trimming shortened V by 0 bases and J by 2 bases, and 10 bases separated the two germline ends. This CDR3 is 16 amino acids long. Germline loops: CDR1 LGHDT, CDR2 YNNKEL (reference sequence). CDR3 sequence reads: CASSQDWARTNEKLFF. CDR3 bases: TGTGCCAGCAGCCAAGATTGGGCAAGGACTAATGAAAAACTGTTTTTT.

The rearrangement uses TRBV7-2 and TRBJ2-5; D ambiguous. V lost 3 bases and J lost 2, with 10 bases in between. Germline V gene lookup returns CDR1 SGHTA and CDR2 FQGNSA. This CDR3 contains 14 residues. The chain's CDR3 is CASSFPGLQETQYF. The CDR3, as DNA: TGTGCCAGCAGCTTCCCTGGCCTTCAAGAGACCCAGTACTTC.

This clone was observed a handful of times. In DNA, the CDR3 is TGTGCCAGCAGCTTAGAAGGGACAGGGGACACTGAAGCTTTCTTT. This codes for CASSLEGTGDTEAFF. The J gene is TRBJ1-1, the V gene TRBV7-2; TRBD1 matches at 10 bases. Trimming removed 1 base from V and 3 bases from J; junction bases left unmatched: 2. CDR1 and CDR2 from the germline V gene are SGHTA and FQGNSA. The CDR3 extends over 15 amino acids.

The chain links TRBV24-1 to TRBJ1-5, with a weak D call TRBD1 (6 bases). V gave up 3 bases and J gave up 0 bases, with 17 bases separating them. In germline, CDR1 is KGHDR, CDR2 SFDVKD. The CDR3 length is 18 residues. The CDR3 DNA reads as TGTGCCACCAGTGATACCCACGGGGGGCTTTATAGCAATCAGCCCCAGCATTTT. It specifies CATSDTHGGLYSNQPQHF.

In its sample, this clone was seen once. The CDR3 is CASSQSDSPLHF. The CDR3 DNA follows: TGTGCCAGCAGCCAATCAGATTCACCCCTCCACTTT. This chain joins TRBV3-1 (or the pseudogene TRBV3-2) and TRBJ1-6; D not certain. Trimming pared 2 bases from V and 8 bases from J, leaving 4 bases between. The V gene's germline CDR1 is LGHDT and CDR2 YNNKEL (reference sequence). This CDR3 comprises 12 residues.

The rearrangement joins TRBV6-2 or TRBV6-3 to TRBJ1-5; 8 nucleotides align to TRBD1. Germline loops: CDR1 MNHEY, CDR2 SVGEGT. The CDR3 covers 13 residues. V was pared by 4 bases and J by 4 bases, with 0 bases of the junction left unmatched. CDR3 region: CASSWTGNQPQHF. The CDR3 coding sequence is TGTGCCAGCAGTTGGACAGGGAATCAGCCCCAGCATTTT.

CDR3 bases: TGCGCCAGCAGCTTGGAAGACAGGGGGTGGGAGACCCAGTACTTC. It encodes CASSLEDRGWETQYF. V gene TRBV5-1 combines with J gene TRBJ2-5; TRBD1 matches 9 bases. Germline V gives CDR1 SGHRS, CDR2 YFSETQ. The CDR3 is 15 residues long. The trim removed 0 bases at V and 5 bases at J, leaving 5 bases unmatched. Looking up the rest from reference TRBV5-1 and TRBJ2-5 gives the full variable domain: KAGVTQTPRYLIKTRGQQVTLSCSPISGHRSVSWYQQTPGQGLQFLFEYFSETQRNKGNFPGRFSGRQFSNSRSEMNVSTLELGDSALYLCASSLEDRGWETQYFGPGTRLLVL.

This chain connects TRBV28 to TRBJ1-1; TRBD1 agrees at 9 bases. CDR3 size: 14 residues. The V and J ends lost 5 bases and 4 bases, in that order; junction bases with no gene match: 5. Germline loops: CDR1 MDHEN, CDR2 SYDVKM. The CDR3 here is CASSAGQGSTEAFF. The CDR3 DNA sequence: TGTGCCAGCAGTGCGGGACAGGGTTCCACTGAAGCTTTCTTT.

The chain uses TRBV3-1 (or the pseudogene TRBV3-2) and TRBJ2-2, with 8 bases identical to TRBD1. After removal of 4 bases from V and 1 base from J, the junction contained 8 bases not matched to a gene. Germline-derived CDR1 and CDR2 are LGHDT and YNNKEL (reference sequence). This CDR3 has 17 residues. CDR3 sequence reads: CASSPSPGQVNTGELFF. The CDR3 DNA sequence: TGTGCCAGCAGCCCCTCCCCGGGACAGGTGAACACCGGGGAGCTGTTTTTT.

The chain employs TRBV25-1 and TRBJ1-2; 7 positions agree with TRBD1. Germline V gene data show CDR1 as MGHDK and CDR2 as SYGVNS. The CDR3 spans 15 residues. V lost 5 bases to trimming and J lost 7 bases; unmatched junction nucleotides: 13. As DNA, the CDR3 is TGTGCCAGCAGTCCTACAGGGGTAGGAGGAAGTGGCTACACCTTC. Translated, it gives CASSPTGVGGSGYTF.

This chain connects TRBV28 to TRBJ1-4; no definite D call. Germline-derived CDR1 and CDR2 are MDHEN and SYDVKM. The CDR3 sequence is 14 residues long. V lost 6 bases, J lost 5 bases, and 13 bases lay in between. CDR3 in DNA: TGTGCCAGCAGATTTATCCGGGTAAATGAAAAACTGTTTTTT. This codes for CASRFIRVNEKLFF.

This rearrangement joins TRBV6-5 to TRBJ1-6; 9 positions match TRBD1. After removal of 4 bases from V and 7 bases from J, the junction contained 8 bases not matched to a gene. Germline lookup yields CDR1 MNHEY and CDR2 SVGAGI. The CDR3 loop spans 16 amino acids. The CDR3 DNA sequence: TGTGCCAGCAGTTTCATCCCGGGACAGGGAAATTCACCCCTCCACTTT. Amino acid sequence: CASSFIPGQGNSPLHF.

The chain uses TRBV4-3 and TRBJ2-7, with D perhaps TRBD1 (5 bases). Germline V CDR1 and CDR2: LGHNA, YSLEER. This CDR3 spans 13 amino acids. Trimming shortened V by 0 bases and J by 8 bases, and 11 bases separated the two germline ends. CDR3 residues: CASSQEGAGKQYF. The CDR3 DNA follows: TGCGCCAGCAGCCAAGAAGGGGCTGGGAAGCAGTACTTC.

This clone was counted once. The chain is built from TRBV5-1 and TRBJ2-1; 12 bases agree with TRBD2. From germline, CDR1 is SGHRS and CDR2 YFSETQ. The V and J ends lost 5 bases and 8 bases, in that order; junction bases with no gene match: 8. This CDR3 contains 15 residues. CDR3 sequence: CASSRTSGAFDEQFF. For the CDR3, the DNA is TGCGCCAGCAGTCGGACTAGCGGGGCTTTCGATGAGCAGTTCTTC.

This chain connects TRBV18 to TRBJ2-3; possible D gene TRBD1, 5 bases. From germline, CDR1 is KGHSH and CDR2 LQKENI. V dropped 3 bases and J dropped 5 bases, with 15 bases sitting between them. CDR3 length: 15 amino acids. As DNA, the CDR3 is TGTGCCAGCTCACCGTCACAGGCCGTAGGAGATACGCAGTATTTT. Amino acid sequence: CASSPSQAVGDTQYF.

V is TRBV3-1 (or the pseudogene TRBV3-2) and J is TRBJ2-3; tentatively, D is TRBD2 (5 bases). There are 14 residues in the CDR3. The V and J ends lost 4 bases and 3 bases respectively, with 11 bases between them. Germline CDR1 is LGHDT and CDR2 is YNNKEL (reference sequence). In DNA, the CDR3 is TGTGCCAGCAGCCCAGGCCGGAGGACAGATACGCAGTATTTT. It specifies CASSPGRRTDTQYF.

The chain links TRBV6-5 to TRBJ1-3; maybe TRBD1 (6 bases). The V gene's germline CDR1 is MNHEY and CDR2 SVGAGI. CDR3 length equals 14 residues. V shed 6 bases and J shed 4 bases, with 13 bases lying between them. CDR3 bases: TGTGCCAGCAGACGACAGGTCGCCGGAAACACCATATATTTT. Residues: CASRRQVAGNTIYF.

The chain's CDR3 is CAISEGVAQGTQYF. In DNA form, the CDR3 reads TGTGCCATCAGTGAGGGGGTAGCCCAGGGGACCCAGTACTTC. V gene TRBV10-3 combines with J gene TRBJ2-5; D is possibly TRBD1 (5 bases). V was clipped by 2 bases and J by 7 bases, with 14 bases between them. The CDR3 spans 14 residues. Germline V gene lookup returns CDR1 ENHRY and CDR2 SYGVKD.

This chain connects TRBV21-1 to TRBJ2-1; no check of the table's D call, TRBD2, against the DNA was made. TRBV21-1 is termed a pseudogene. The CDR3 is 16 amino acids. The CDR3 reads CASSTPSGGEYNEQFF. The CDR3 DNA is TGTGCCAGCAGCACCCCAAGCGGGGGGGAATACAATGAGCAGTTCTTC.

V usage is TRBV7-9 and J usage is TRBJ1-1, with 8 bases matching TRBD1. CDR1 SEHNR and CDR2 FQNEAQ come from the germline V gene (reference sequence). The V segment lost 2 bases and the J segment 4 bases; nucleotides outside the gene matches: 9. The CDR3 is made up of 16 amino acids. DNA of the CDR3: TGTGCCAGCAGCTTATACAGGGGGTCTGTGGGCACTGAAGCTTTCTTT. This codes for CASSLYRGSVGTEAFF.

V and J are TRBV7-2 and TRBJ1-2; perhaps TRBD1 as D (5 bases). Germline V gene data show CDR1 as SGHTA and CDR2 as FQGNSA. The CDR3 length is 15 residues. V was shortened by 6 bases and J by 3 bases, with 17 bases between the two germline ends. The CDR3 nucleotides are TGTGCCAGCAGAAAGGGTCCGGGAGGGGACTATGGCTACACCTTC. Amino acid sequence: CASRKGPGGDYGYTF.

The rearrangement uses TRBV7-3 and TRBJ1-5; D might be TRBD1 (5 bases). The CDR3 is made up of 13 amino acids. V was pared by 4 bases and J by 4 bases, with 8 bases between. Germline V gene sequence: CDR1 SGHTA, CDR2 FQGTGA. The CDR3 sequence is CASSSQVNQPQHF. CDR3 sequence (DNA): TGTGCCAGCAGCTCACAGGTTAATCAGCCCCAGCATTTT. The full variable domain, its missing parts supplied by reference TRBV7-3 and TRBJ1-5, is GAGVSQTPSNKVTEKGKYVELRCDPISGHTALYWYRQSLGQGPEFLIYFQGTGAADDSGLPNDRFFAVRPEGSVSTLKIQRTERGDSAVYLCASSSQVNQPQHFGDGTRLSIL.